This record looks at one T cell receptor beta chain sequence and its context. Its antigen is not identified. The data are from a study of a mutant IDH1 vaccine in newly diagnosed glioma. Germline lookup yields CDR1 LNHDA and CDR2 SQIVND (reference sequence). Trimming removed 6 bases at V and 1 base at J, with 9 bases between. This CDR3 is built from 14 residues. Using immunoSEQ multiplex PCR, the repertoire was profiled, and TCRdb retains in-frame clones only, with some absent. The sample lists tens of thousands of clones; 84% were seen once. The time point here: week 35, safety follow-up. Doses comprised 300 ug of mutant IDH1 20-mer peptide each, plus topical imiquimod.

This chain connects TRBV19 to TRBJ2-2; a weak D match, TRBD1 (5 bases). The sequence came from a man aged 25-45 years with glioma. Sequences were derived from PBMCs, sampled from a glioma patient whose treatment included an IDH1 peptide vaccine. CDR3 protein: CASRKTGNTGELFF. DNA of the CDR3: TGTGCCAGTAGGAAAACAGGGAACACCGGGGAGCTGTTTTTT.